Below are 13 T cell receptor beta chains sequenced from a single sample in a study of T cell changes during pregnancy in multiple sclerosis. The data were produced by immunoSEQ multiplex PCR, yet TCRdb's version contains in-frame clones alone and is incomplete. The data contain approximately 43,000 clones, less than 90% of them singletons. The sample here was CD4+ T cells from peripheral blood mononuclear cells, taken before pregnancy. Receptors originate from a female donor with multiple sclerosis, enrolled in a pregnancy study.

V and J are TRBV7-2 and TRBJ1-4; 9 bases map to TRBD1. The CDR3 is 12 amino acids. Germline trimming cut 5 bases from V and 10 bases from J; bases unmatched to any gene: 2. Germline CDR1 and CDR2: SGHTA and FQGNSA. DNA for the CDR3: TGTGCCAGCAGCGCGGACAGGGGAAAACTGTTTTTT. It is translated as CASSADRGKLFF.

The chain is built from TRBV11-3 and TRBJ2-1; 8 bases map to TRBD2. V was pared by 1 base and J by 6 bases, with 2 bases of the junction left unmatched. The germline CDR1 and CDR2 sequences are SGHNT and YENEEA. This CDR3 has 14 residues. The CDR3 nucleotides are TGTGCCAGCAGCTTAGCTAGCGGGTCCAATGAGCAGTTCTTC. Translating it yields CASSLASGSNEQFF.

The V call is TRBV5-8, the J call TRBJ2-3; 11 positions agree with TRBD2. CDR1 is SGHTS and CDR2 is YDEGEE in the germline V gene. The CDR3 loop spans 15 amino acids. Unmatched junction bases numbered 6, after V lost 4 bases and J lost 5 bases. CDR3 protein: CASSPQGLAVDTQYF. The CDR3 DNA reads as TGTGCCAGCAGCCCTCAGGGACTAGCGGTAGATACGCAGTATTTT.

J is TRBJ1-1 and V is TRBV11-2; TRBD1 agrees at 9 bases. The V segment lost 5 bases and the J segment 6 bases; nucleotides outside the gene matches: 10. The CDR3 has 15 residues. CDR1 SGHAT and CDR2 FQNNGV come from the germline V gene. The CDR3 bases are TGTGCCAGCAGCCCCTCGACAGGGGGGCTTGCTGAAGCTTTCTTT. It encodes CASSPSTGGLAEAFF.

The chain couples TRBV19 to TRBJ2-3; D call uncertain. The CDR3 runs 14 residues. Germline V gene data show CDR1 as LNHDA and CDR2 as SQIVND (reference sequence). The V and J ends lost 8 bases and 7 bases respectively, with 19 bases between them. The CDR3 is CASGPGNQLNTQYF. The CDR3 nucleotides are TGTGCCAGTGGTCCAGGAAATCAGCTCAATACGCAGTATTTT.

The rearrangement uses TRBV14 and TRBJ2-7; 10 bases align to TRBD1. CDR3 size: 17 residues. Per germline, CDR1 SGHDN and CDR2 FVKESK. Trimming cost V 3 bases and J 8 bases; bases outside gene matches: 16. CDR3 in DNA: TGTGCCAGCAGCCATAGAACCGGGACAGGGGATGTATGGAAGCAGTACTTC. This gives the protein CASSHRTGTGDVWKQYF.

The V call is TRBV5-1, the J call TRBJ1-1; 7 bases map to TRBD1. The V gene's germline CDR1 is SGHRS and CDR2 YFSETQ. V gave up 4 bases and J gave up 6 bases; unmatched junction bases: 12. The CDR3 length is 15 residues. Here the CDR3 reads CASSLSWGTDSEAFF. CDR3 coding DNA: TGCGCCAGCAGCCTTTCCTGGGGGACAGACTCTGAAGCTTTCTTT.

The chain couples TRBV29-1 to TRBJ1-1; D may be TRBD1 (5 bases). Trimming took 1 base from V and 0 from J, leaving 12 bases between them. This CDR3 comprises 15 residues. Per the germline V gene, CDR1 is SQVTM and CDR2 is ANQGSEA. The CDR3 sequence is CSVEGRGWVNTEAFF. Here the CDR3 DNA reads TGCAGCGTTGAAGGGAGGGGCTGGGTGAACACTGAAGCTTTCTTT. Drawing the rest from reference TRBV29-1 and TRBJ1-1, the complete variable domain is SAVISQKPSRDICQRGTSLTIQCQVDSQVTMMFWYRQQPGQSLTLIATANQGSEATYESGFVIDKFPISRPNLTFSTLTVSNMSPEDSSIYLCSVEGRGWVNTEAFFGQGTRLTVV.

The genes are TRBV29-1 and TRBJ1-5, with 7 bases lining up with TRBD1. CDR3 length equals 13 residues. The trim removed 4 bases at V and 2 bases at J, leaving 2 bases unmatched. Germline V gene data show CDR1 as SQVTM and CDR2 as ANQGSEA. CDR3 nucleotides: TGCAGCGTTGTCGGACAGGGCAATCAGCCCCAGCATTTT. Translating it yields CSVVGQGNQPQHF.

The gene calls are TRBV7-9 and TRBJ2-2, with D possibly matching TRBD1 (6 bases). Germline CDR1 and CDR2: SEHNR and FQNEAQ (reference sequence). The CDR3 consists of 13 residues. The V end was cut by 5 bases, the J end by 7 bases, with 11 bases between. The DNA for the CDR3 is TGTGCCAGCAGCGCCCACAGGGTCGGGGAGCTGTTTTTT. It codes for CASSAHRVGELFF.

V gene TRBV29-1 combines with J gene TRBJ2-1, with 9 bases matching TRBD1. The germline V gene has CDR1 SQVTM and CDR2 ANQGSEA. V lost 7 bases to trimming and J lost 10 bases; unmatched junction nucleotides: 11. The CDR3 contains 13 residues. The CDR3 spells CSGQRGQGLEQFF. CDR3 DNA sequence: TGCAGCGGGCAGAGGGGACAGGGTTTGGAGCAGTTCTTC.

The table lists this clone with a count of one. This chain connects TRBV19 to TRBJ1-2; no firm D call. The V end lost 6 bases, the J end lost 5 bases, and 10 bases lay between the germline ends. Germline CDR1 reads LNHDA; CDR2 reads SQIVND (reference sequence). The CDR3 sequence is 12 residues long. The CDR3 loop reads CASRERGYGYTF. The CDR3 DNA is TGTGCCAGTAGGGAACGGGGATATGGCTACACCTTC.

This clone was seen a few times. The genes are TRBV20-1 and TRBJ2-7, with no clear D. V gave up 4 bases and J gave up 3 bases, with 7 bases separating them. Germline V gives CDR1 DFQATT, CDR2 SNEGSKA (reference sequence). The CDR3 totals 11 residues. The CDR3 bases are TGCAGTGCTAATAGCCACTACGAGCAGTACTTC. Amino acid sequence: CSANSHYEQYF.